This T cell receptor beta chain was obtained from a study of breast tumors, draining lymph nodes, adjacent tissues (dated by TCRdb to 2016 to 2018). In terms of the full investigation: Breast cancer patients provided tumor, adjacent nontumor tissue and axillary lymph nodes, and the study compared the TCR beta repertoires across these three sources. In human breast cancer, the study set out to assess how tumor, surrounding tissue and draining lymph node repertoires relate to one another and whether T cells might be exchanged between them.

This clonotype showed up many times. Its antigen has not been determined. Qualities for individual bases were not recorded, and no much larger clone is one base off. CDR1 ENHRY and CDR2 SYGVKD are derived from the germline V gene. Trimming takes 3 bases from V and 8 bases from J, and the germline ends sit 18 bases apart. The CDR3 covers 15 residues, taking in both the cysteine and the phenylalanine. Only the CDR3 DNA is retained, 45 bases long and in frame from the first base. The lymph node samples were taken from the axillary draining lymph nodes of breast cancer patients. The instrument given in TCRdb is Illumina HiSeq 2000. Multiplex PCR amplification was used to build the TCR beta chain libraries. High-throughput sequencing was used to analyze the amplified TCR beta chain products. The public reads were reanalyzed by TCRdb: fastp trimming at Q25, MiXCR alignment, in-frame beta chains only. Identical CDR3 protein sequences are pooled into one entry, listed with their most common genes and DNA. The table for this sample lists fewer than 250,000 distinct CDR3 sequences; about 30% of them were counted only once. 1.2% to 1.5% of the sample belongs to the ten largest clones.

What the authors observed across the whole study: Tumors showed preferential V and J gene usage, and their T-cell repertoire diversity fell below that of lymph nodes yet above that of nontumor tissue. Tumor and nontumor tissue repertoires were significantly more similar in luminal-like than in basal-like breast cancer. The conclusion that tumor T cells originate in lymph nodes was framed as consistent with a hypothesis rather than directly demonstrated. The data were considered consistent with most tumor T cells being derived from the lymph node and subsequently expanding within tumor tissue.

Sequencing used axillary lymph node tissue. The receptor comes from a female donor with breast cancer. Some clones in this sample may be carry-over from other donors' samples. The chain couples TRBV10-3 to TRBJ2-3, with TRBD2 perhaps the D gene, on 6 matching bases. The CDR3 region reads CAISDPRELGGTQYF. In nucleotides, the sequence is TGTGCCATCAGTGACCCCAGGGAGCTCGGGGGTACGCAGTATTTT.